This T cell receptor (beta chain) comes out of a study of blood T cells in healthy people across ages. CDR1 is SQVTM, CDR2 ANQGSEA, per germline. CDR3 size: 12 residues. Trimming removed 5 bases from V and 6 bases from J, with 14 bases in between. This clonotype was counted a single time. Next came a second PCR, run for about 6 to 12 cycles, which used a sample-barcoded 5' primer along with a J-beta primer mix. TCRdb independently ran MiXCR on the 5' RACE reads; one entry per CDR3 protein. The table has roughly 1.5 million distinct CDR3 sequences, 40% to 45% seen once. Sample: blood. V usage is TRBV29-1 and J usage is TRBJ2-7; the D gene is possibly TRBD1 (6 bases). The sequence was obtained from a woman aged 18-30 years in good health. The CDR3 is CSVSGEGVEQYF. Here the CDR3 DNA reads TGCAGCGTTTCAGGGGAAGGCGTCGAGCAGTACTTC.